Listed below are T cell receptor beta chains from one sample, sequenced in a study of spatial heterogeneity in lung cancer. MiXCR, applied by TCRdb to the 5' RACE reads, yields one record per CDR3 protein. The repertoire holds about 120,000 distinct CDR3 sequences, with 9.5% to 15% as singletons. The source material was PBMCs, sampled at follow-up. The receptors derive from a male donor with early-stage non-small cell lung cancer. Each CDR3 is given with its conserved first and last residue. A D gene is named only where the DNA matches it firmly. The listing skips clone size in some rows; elsewhere it reads once, few, many or a size class.

V: TRBV4-2
J: TRBJ2-7
D: TRBD1
size: many
DNA: TGTGCCAGCAGCCAAGCGGACAGGGGGCGCCACGAGCAGTACTTC
CDR3: CASSQADRGRHEQYF

V: TRBV25-1
J: TRBJ2-1
D: NA
size: NA
DNA: TGTGCCACCGCAGGGACTGCTGAGCAGTTCTTC
CDR3: CATAGTAEQFF

V: TRBV6-2/TRBV6-3
J: TRBJ2-1
D: TRBD2
size: few
DNA: TGTGCCAGCAGCAAGCGGGGGGATTACAATGAGCAGTTCTTC
CDR3: CASSKRGDYNEQFF

V: TRBV24-1
J: TRBJ2-7
D: NA
size: many
DNA: TGTGCCACCAGCCGGGACGGGCTCTCCTACGAGCAGTACTTC
CDR3: CATSRDGLSYEQYF

V: TRBV3-1
J: TRBJ2-2
D: NA
size: NA
DNA: TGTGCCAGCAGCCAATTCACCGGGGAGCTGTTTTTT
CDR3: CASSQFTGELFF

V: TRBV11-1
J: TRBJ2-1
D: NA
size: few
DNA: TGTGCCAGCAGCTCGGGGCAGAAGAGTGCCAATGAGCAGTTCTTC
CDR3: CASSSGQKSANEQFF

V: TRBV2
J: TRBJ1-1
D: TRBD1
size: once
DNA: TGTGCCAGCAGAACGGGACAGGGGGATCCAGCTTTCTTT
CDR3: CASRTGQGDPAFF

V: TRBV7-9
J: TRBJ2-1
D: TRBD2
size: NA
DNA: TGTGCCAGCAGATTGACTAGCGGCCACAATGAGCAGTTCTTC
CDR3: CASRLTSGHNEQFF

V: TRBV5-1
J: TRBJ2-3
D: NA
size: NA
DNA: TGCGCCAGCAGCTTGGGGTCGCGTGATACGCAGTATTTT
CDR3: CASSLGSRDTQYF

V: TRBV27
J: TRBJ2-3
D: NA
size: NA
DNA: TGTGCCAGCAGCCTAGATACAAGCACAGATACGCAGTATTTT
CDR3: CASSLDTSTDTQYF

V: TRBV5-1
J: TRBJ1-2
D: NA
size: NA
DNA: TGCGCCAGTAGCTTGGTGTCTTATGGAGAGGGCTACACCTTC
CDR3: CASSLVSYGEGYTF

V: TRBV10-3
J: TRBJ1-1
D: NA
size: many
DNA: TGTGCCATCAGCCCATGGGGGGGCGCTTACTCTGAAGCTTTCTTT
CDR3: CAISPWGGAYSEAFF

V: TRBV3-1
J: TRBJ1-5
D: TRBD1
size: NA
DNA: TGTGCCAGCAGCCACGGGACAGACGATCAGCCCCAGCATTTT
CDR3: CASSHGTDDQPQHF

V: TRBV5-4
J: TRBJ2-5
D: NA
size: NA
DNA: TGTGCCAGCAGCTTGGGTCTCCCAGAGACCCAGTACTTC
CDR3: CASSLGLPETQYF

V: TRBV5-1
J: TRBJ1-6
D: NA
size: NA
DNA: TGCGCCAGCAGCCTGACCCCGAGCTCCTATAATTCACCCCTCCACTTT
CDR3: CASSLTPSSYNSPLHF

V: TRBV15
J: TRBJ2-1
D: NA
size: many
DNA: TGTGCCACCAGCAGAGAGGGGGGCGAGCAGTTCTTC
CDR3: CATSREGGEQFF

V: TRBV28
J: TRBJ1-1
D: NA
size: many
DNA: TGTGCCAGCAGTTTAGCAGGGGTTGTCACTGAAGCTTTCTTT
CDR3: CASSLAGVVTEAFF

V: TRBV24-1
J: TRBJ2-5
D: NA
size: NA
DNA: TGTGCCACCAGTGCCCCTCCTACAGAGAATCCTAAAGAGACCCAGTACTTC
CDR3: CATSAPPTENPKETQYF

V: TRBV10-2
J: TRBJ2-7
D: NA
size: few
DNA: TGCGCCAGCAGTGATGGCGGGGGCAACTCCTACGAGCAGTACTTC
CDR3: CASSDGGGNSYEQYF

V: TRBV19
J: TRBJ1-4
D: NA
size: NA
DNA: TGTGCCAGTAGTAGAAGACAAGGGAGGGAAGAAAAACTGTTTTTT
CDR3: CASSRRQGREEKLFF

V: TRBV5-1
J: TRBJ1-1
D: NA
size: many
DNA: TGCGCCAGCAGCTTGGTCCCTTCGAACACTGAAGCTTTCTTT
CDR3: CASSLVPSNTEAFF

V: TRBV28
J: TRBJ2-4
D: NA
size: many
DNA: TGTGCCAGCACCCTCAGGAGGCCCTTCGGGGACATTCAGTACTTC
CDR3: CASTLRRPFGDIQYF

V: TRBV12-3/TRBV12-4
J: TRBJ2-5
D: TRBD1
size: many
DNA: TGTGCCAGCAGTCGACGACAGGGGAGAGAGACCCAGTACTTC
CDR3: CASSRRQGRETQYF

V: TRBV24-1
J: TRBJ1-5
D: TRBD1
size: NA
DNA: TGTGCCACCAGTGATTCGACAGGGCGAAATCAGCCCCAGCATTTT
CDR3: CATSDSTGRNQPQHF

V: TRBV5-1
J: TRBJ2-6
D: NA
size: many
DNA: TGCGCCAGCAGCTTGATCAGGGGTCAAGGTGGGGCCAACGTCCTGACTTTC
CDR3: CASSLIRGQGGANVLTF

V: TRBV4-3
J: TRBJ1-3
D: NA
size: many
DNA: TGCGCCAGCAGCCAAGATTCCCAGCTTGGAAACACCATATATTTT
CDR3: CASSQDSQLGNTIYF

V: TRBV2
J: TRBJ1-2
D: NA
size: many
DNA: TGTGCCAGCAGTTCCGACATAAACTATGGCTACACCTTC
CDR3: CASSSDINYGYTF

V: TRBV29-1
J: TRBJ2-7
D: TRBD1
size: many
DNA: TGCAGCGTGGGACAGGACTACGAGCAGTACTTC
CDR3: CSVGQDYEQYF

V: TRBV21-1
J: TRBJ1-2
D: NA
size: NA
DNA: TGTGCCAGCAGCTTCCCGCATTCGGGGGGTAGCCTCTATGGCTACACCTTC
CDR3: CASSFPHSGGSLYGYTF

V: TRBV7-9
J: TRBJ1-5
D: NA
size: few
DNA: TGTGCCAGCAGCCCTGACATTCCTTATCAGCCCCAGCATTTT
CDR3: CASSPDIPYQPQHF

V: TRBV3-1
J: TRBJ1-5
D: NA
size: few
DNA: TGTGCCAGCAGCCGAGGACGGAGCAATCAGCCCCAGCATTTT
CDR3: CASSRGRSNQPQHF

V: TRBV24-1
J: TRBJ2-1
D: NA
size: NA
DNA: TGTGCCACCAGTGATTTGACAGGGGGGGCCTACATTGAGCAGTTCTTC
CDR3: CATSDLTGGAYIEQFF

V: TRBV10-3
J: TRBJ2-7
D: NA
size: many
DNA: TGTGCCATCAGTGAGACAGGGTTCGAGCAGTACTTC
CDR3: CAISETGFEQYF

V: TRBV4-1
J: TRBJ1-4
D: NA
size: NA
DNA: TGCGCCAGCAGCCGAACCCCTCGTGGGGGCTGGGGTGAAAAACTGTTTTTT
CDR3: CASSRTPRGGWGEKLFF

V: TRBV28
J: TRBJ2-2
D: NA
size: many
DNA: TGTGCCAGCAGTTTCGTCTTGAGGACCGGGGAGCTGTTTTTT
CDR3: CASSFVLRTGELFF

V: TRBV12-3/TRBV12-4
J: TRBJ2-4
D: TRBD2
size: many
DNA: TGTGCCAGCAGTCCCAGGACTAGCGGGGTTGCCAAAAACATTCAGTACTTC
CDR3: CASSPRTSGVAKNIQYF

V: TRBV10-3
J: TRBJ1-5
D: NA
size: NA
DNA: TGTGCCATCAGTGACTCCCCAGGCTATCAGCCCCAGCATTTT
CDR3: CAISDSPGYQPQHF

V: TRBV7-2
J: TRBJ2-3
D: NA
size: NA
DNA: TGTGCCAGCAGCTTTCAGAGAGACACGCAGTATTTT
CDR3: CASSFQRDTQYF

V: TRBV29-1
J: TRBJ2-7
D: TRBD2
size: NA
DNA: TGCAGCGTCCTGACTAGCGGGGGGTATGACGACGAGCAGTACTTC
CDR3: CSVLTSGGYDDEQYF

V: TRBV20-1
J: TRBJ2-4
D: TRBD1
size: few
DNA: TGCAGTGCTAGAGATCCTGGCAGGGGGAAAAACATTCAGTACTTC
CDR3: CSARDPGRGKNIQYF

V: TRBV7-9
J: TRBJ2-7
D: TRBD1
size: few
DNA: TGTGCCAGCAGCTTCCCCGGGGACAGGCCGTCCTACGAGCAGTACTTC
CDR3: CASSFPGDRPSYEQYF

V: TRBV27
J: TRBJ2-7
D: NA
size: few
DNA: TGTGCCAGCAGTTTAAGGGACGTCCCTGGGGTCTACGAGCAGTACTTC
CDR3: CASSLRDVPGVYEQYF